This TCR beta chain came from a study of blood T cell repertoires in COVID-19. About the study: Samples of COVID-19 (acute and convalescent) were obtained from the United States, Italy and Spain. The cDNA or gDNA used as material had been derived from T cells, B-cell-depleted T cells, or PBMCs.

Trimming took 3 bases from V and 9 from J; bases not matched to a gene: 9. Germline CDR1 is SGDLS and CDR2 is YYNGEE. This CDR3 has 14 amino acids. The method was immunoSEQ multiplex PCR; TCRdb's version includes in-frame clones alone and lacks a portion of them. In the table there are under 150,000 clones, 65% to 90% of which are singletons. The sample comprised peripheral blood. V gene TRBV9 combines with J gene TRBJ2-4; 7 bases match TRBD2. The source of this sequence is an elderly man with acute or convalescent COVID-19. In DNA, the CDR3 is TGTGCCAGCAGCGGCGGGGGAGGTGGAAGCATTCAGTACTTC. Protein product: CASSGGGGGSIQYF.